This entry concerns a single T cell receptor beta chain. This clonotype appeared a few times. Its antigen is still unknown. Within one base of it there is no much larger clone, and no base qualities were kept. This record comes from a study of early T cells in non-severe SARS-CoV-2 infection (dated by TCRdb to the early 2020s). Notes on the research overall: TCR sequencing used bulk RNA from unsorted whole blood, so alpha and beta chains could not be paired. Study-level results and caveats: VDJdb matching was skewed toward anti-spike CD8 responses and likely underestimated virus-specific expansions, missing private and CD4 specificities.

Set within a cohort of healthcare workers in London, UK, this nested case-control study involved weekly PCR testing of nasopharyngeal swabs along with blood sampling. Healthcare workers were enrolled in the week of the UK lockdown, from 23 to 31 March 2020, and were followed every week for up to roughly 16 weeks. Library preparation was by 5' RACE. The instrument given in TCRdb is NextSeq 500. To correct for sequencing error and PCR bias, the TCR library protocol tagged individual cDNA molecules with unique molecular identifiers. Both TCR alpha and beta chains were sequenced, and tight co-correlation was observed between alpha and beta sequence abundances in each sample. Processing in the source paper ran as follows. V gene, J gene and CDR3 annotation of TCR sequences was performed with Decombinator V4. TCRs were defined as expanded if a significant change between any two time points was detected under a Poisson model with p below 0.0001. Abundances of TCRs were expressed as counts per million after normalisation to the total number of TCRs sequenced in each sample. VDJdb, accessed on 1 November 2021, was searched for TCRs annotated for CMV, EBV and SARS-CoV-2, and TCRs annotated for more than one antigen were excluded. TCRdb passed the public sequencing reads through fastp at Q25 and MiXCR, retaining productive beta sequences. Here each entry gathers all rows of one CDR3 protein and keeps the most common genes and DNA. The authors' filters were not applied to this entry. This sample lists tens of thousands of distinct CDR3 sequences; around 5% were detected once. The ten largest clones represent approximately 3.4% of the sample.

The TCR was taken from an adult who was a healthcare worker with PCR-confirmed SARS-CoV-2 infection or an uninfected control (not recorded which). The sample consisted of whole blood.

The sequenced DNA is TGTGCCAGCAGCCAAGTAGAAATTAGCGCTGAAGCTTTCTTT. The translation is CASSQVEISAEAFF. The sequence links TRBV14 to TRBJ1-1; no D segment can be confidently identified. As encoded in the germline V gene, CDR1 is SGHDN while CDR2 is FVKESK. The CDR3 measures 14 amino acids from cysteine to phenylalanine. The DNA shown is the 42-base CDR3, in frame from base 1. V lost 1 base and J lost 6 bases; the stretch between them is 12 bases long.